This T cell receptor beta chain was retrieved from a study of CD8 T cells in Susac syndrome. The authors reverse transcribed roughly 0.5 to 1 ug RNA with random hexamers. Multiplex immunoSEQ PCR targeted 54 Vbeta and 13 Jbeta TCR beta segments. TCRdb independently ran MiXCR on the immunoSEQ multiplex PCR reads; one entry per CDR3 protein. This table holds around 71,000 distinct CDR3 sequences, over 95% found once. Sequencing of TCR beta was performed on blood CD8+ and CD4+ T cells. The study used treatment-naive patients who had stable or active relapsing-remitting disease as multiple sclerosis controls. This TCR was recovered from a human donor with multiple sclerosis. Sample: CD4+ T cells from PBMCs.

CDR3 protein: CASSYGFAQPQHF. The CDR3, as DNA: TGTGCCAGCAGTTACGGGTTTGCTCAGCCCCAGCATTTT. The gene calls are TRBV6-5 and TRBJ1-5; D unclear. The CDR3 consists of 13 residues. Trimming took off 2 bases at V and 6 bases at J, with 8 bases between the two ends. The germline V gene encodes CDR1 MNHEY and CDR2 SVGAGI.